These T cell receptor beta chains were read from a single sample in a study of T cell repertoires in cytomegalovirus infection. Antigens of these TCRs are unknown. TCRdb analysed the reads with MiXCR anew, one entry per CDR3 protein. The sample lists tens of thousands of distinct CDR3 sequences, 20% to 30% seen once, with 50% in the top ten. The sample consisted of CD8+ T cells from cultured PBMCs, taken from culture after CMV antigen stimulation. The origin of the receptors is a human donor in good health (CMV status not recorded). Some clones in this sample may be carry-over from other donors' samples. Each CDR3 is given with its conserved first and last residue. A D gene is named only where the DNA matches it firmly. Clone size is stated in some rows and not others, as once, few, many or a class when expanded.

J	size	length	D	V	DNA	CDR3
TRBJ2-2	many	17	TRBD2	TRBV2	TGTGCCAGCAGTGATAGTGGATCGCGGGGGGCAAGCGGGGAGCTGTTTTTT	CASSDSGSRGASGELFF
TRBJ1-2	few	15	-	TRBV6-5	TGTGCCAGCAGTCACCAAGGCGGAGGGGCCGCTGGCTACACCTTC	CASSHQGGGAAGYTF
TRBJ1-2	-	13	-	TRBV7-6	TGTGCCAGCAGCTTAGCACTGGGGGATGGCTACACCTTC	CASSLALGDGYTF
TRBJ2-1	many	20	TRBD2	TRBV6-1	TGTGCCAGCAGAGCTTTTAAAGAAGTCGGCTCTAGCGGGGACTACAATGAGCAGTTCTTC	CASRAFKEVGSSGDYNEQFF
TRBJ1-3	many	15	TRBD1	TRBV7-8	TGTGCCAGCAGTAGACAGGGAGAAGCCGGAAACACCATATATTTT	CASSRQGEAGNTIYF
TRBJ1-4	many	15	-	TRBV7-2	TGTGCCAGCAGCTTAACGGGTGCAACTAATGAAAAACTGTTTTTT	CASSLTGATNEKLFF
TRBJ2-7	-	13	-	TRBV6-2/TRBV6-3	TGTGCCAGCAGTTACGAGGACAACTACGAGCAGTACTTC	CASSYEDNYEQYF
TRBJ1-5	many	16	-	TRBV12-3/TRBV12-4	TGTGCCAGCAGTTTTGGGCCATTAGGAAGCAATCAGCCCCAGCATTTT	CASSFGPLGSNQPQHF
TRBJ2-7	-	16	TRBD1	TRBV28	TGTGCCAGCAGTTTTAACCCCACAGGGGGCTTGGGGGAGCAGTACTTC	CASSFNPTGGLGEQYF
TRBJ2-2	-	13	-	TRBV29-1	TGCAGCGTTAGAACGGGAAAGGCCGGGGAGCTGTTTTTT	CSVRTGKAGELFF
TRBJ2-7	-	20	TRBD1	TRBV18	TGTGCCAGCTCACCCGGAGTGGCGGGACAGGGACTTAATTTGATCTACGAGCAGTACTTC	CASSPGVAGQGLNLIYEQYF
TRBJ2-1	many	11	-	TRBV5-1	TGTGCCAGTAGCTTGAGCAATGAGCAGTTCTTC	CASSLSNEQFF
TRBJ2-3	many	12	-	TRBV7-9	TGTGCCAGCAGCTCAGGGACCGATACGCAGTATTTT	CASSSGTDTQYF
TRBJ2-5	-	14	TRBD2	TRBV4-1	TGCGCCAGCAGCCAAGGGGAGGGACAAGAGACCCAGTACTTC	CASSQGEGQETQYF